The 10 T cell receptor beta chains below all came from one sample that was sequenced in a study of T cells in localized non-small cell lung cancer. TCRdb's copy holds only in-frame clones and misses some; the assay was immunoSEQ multiplex PCR. Found here are approximately 1,800 clones, less than 35% of them singletons; the top ten hold about 11%. This sample comprised lung tumor tissue, obtained before any cancer treatment. Receptor source: a female donor at least 60 years old with stage I squamous cell lung carcinoma.

This clone was observed a handful of times. The chain links TRBV9 to TRBJ2-7; D not certain. Deletions cut 5 bases from V and 0 bases from J, with 12 bases between. Germline CDR1 is SGDLS and CDR2 is YYNGEE. CDR3 length: 14 amino acids. The CDR3 bases are TGTGCCAGCAGTCCAAGGGCCTTCTCCTACGAGCAGTACTTC. Translation gives CASSPRAFSYEQYF. Complete variable domain (other parts from reference TRBV9 and TRBJ2-7): DSGVTQTPKHLITATGQRVTLRCSPRSGDLSVYWYQQSLDQGLQFLIQYYNGEERAKGNILERFSAQQFPDLHSELNLSSLELGDSALYFCASSPRAFSYEQYFGPGTRLTVT.

The chain is built from TRBV19 and TRBJ2-1; 7 nucleotides agree with TRBD2. CDR1 is LNHDA and CDR2 is SQIVND in the germline V gene (reference sequence). The CDR3 contains 17 residues. Trimming took 2 bases from V and 1 from J; bases not matched to a gene: 8. CDR3 protein: CASSIWGGSESYNEQFF. The CDR3 nucleotides are TGTGCCAGTAGTATATGGGGCGGGAGTGAGTCCTACAATGAGCAGTTCTTC.

The V call is TRBV6-8, the J call TRBJ1-6; TRBD1 might be the D (5 bases). In germline, CDR1 is MNHGY, CDR2 SAAAGT. V was pared by 6 bases and J by 7 bases, with 13 bases between. The CDR3 has 14 residues. The CDR3 DNA sequence: TGTGCCAGCAGCCATCAGGGAAGAAATTCACCCCTCCACTTT. Translating it yields CASSHQGRNSPLHF.

The genes are TRBV29-1 and TRBJ2-2, with unresolved D. The germline V gene has CDR1 SQVTM and CDR2 ANQGSEA. This CDR3 contains 13 residues. V was pared by 4 bases and J by 0 bases, with 6 bases between. The CDR3 DNA is TGCAGCGTTGTCATCGCGAACACCGGGGAGCTGTTTTTT. It specifies CSVVIANTGELFF.

The rearrangement joins TRBV19 to TRBJ2-4; D call uncertain. V dropped 5 bases and J dropped 0 bases, with 2 bases sitting between them. This CDR3 has 12 amino acids. The V gene's germline CDR1 is LNHDA and CDR2 SQIVND (reference sequence). In nucleotides, the CDR3 is TGTGCCAGTAGTTCAGCCAAAAACATTCAGTACTTC. The encoded protein is CASSSAKNIQYF.

By share, this clone counts as medium-sized (0.01 to 0.1%). This chain uses TRBV11-3 with TRBJ2-1; either TRBD1 or TRBD2 may fit D (5 bases each). The V gene lost 5 bases and the J gene lost 0 bases, with 20 bases spanning the gap. The germline V gene has CDR1 SGHNT and CDR2 YENEEA. CDR3 size: 18 residues. Written as DNA, the CDR3 is TGTGCCAGCAGCCCCTCCGCAGATGCCGGGACCTCCTACAATGAGCAGTTCTTC. Translating gives CASSPSADAGTSYNEQFF.

For this clone: One end of the junction does not line up with germline, which may come from a read error. This chain uses TRBV18 with TRBJ1-2; 8 positions agree with TRBD1. The germline V gene encodes CDR1 KGHSH and CDR2 LQKENI. This CDR3 has 12 amino acids. The CDR3 region has the DNA TGTGCCAGCTCACTCGACAGGGGATCACACCTCTTC. Amino acid sequence: CASSLDRGSHLF.

This clone was seen only a few times. The rearrangement uses TRBV5-1 and TRBJ2-5; 9 bases fit TRBD2. The germline V gene has CDR1 SGHRS and CDR2 YFSETQ. CDR3 length: 15 residues. The trim removed 2 bases at V and 5 bases at J, leaving 7 bases unmatched. The CDR3 region has the DNA TGCGCCAGCAGCTTTAGCGGGGGATCAGGGGAGACCCAGTACTTC. Translating gives CASSFSGGSGETQYF. Full variable domain (rest looked up from reference TRBV5-1 and TRBJ2-5): KAGVTQTPRYLIKTRGQQVTLSCSPISGHRSVSWYQQTPGQGLQFLFEYFSETQRNKGNFPGRFSGRQFSNSRSEMNVSTLELGDSALYLCASSFSGGSGETQYFGPGTRLLVL.

This clone is medium-sized (0.01 to 0.1%) by share. The chain joins TRBV6-8 to TRBJ2-7, with D maybe TRBD2 (6 bases). This CDR3 contains 16 residues. Deletions cut 0 bases from V and 0 bases from J, with 12 bases between. Germline-derived CDR1 and CDR2 are MNHGY and SAAAGT. The CDR3 nucleotides are TGTGCCAGCAGTTACTCGATTGGGGGGAGCTCCTACGAGCAGTACTTC. It specifies CASSYSIGGSSYEQYF.

The V call is TRBV14, the J call TRBJ2-1; 7 bases match TRBD2. The germline gives CDR1 SGHDN, CDR2 FVKESK. Trimming cost V 6 bases and J 2 bases; bases outside gene matches: 10. The CDR3 contains 16 residues. CDR3 protein: CASRPIAGPPYNEQFF. The CDR3 DNA follows: TGTGCCAGCAGACCCATAGCGGGCCCCCCCTACAATGAGCAGTTCTTC.